This paragraph covers one T cell receptor beta chain sequence. Its antigen remains unknown. The source of the sample is a study of vaccination and CD4 T cells after COVID-19. Germline assignment: CDR1 SGHNT and CDR2 YYREEE (reference sequence). Trimming pared 0 bases from V and 8 bases from J, leaving 19 bases between. The CDR3 runs 16 residues. Treatment noted: approximately nine-day PBMC culture with coronavirus spike peptide pools or control peptides (ViraFEST assay). Researchers used the Oncomine TCR Beta short-read assay to sequence DNA from cultured CD4+ T cells. TCRdb reprocessed the PCR reads via MiXCR and lists one record per CDR3 protein. The table lists about 15,000 distinct CDR3 sequences, approximately 53% of them singletons, with around 4.4% in the top ten.

The rearrangement uses TRBV5-4 and TRBJ2-3; no clear D. The TCR was taken from a human donor who had recovered from COVID-19. The sequencing used CD4+ T cells from blood, cultured in vitro, collected before SARS-CoV-2 vaccination. The CDR3 sequence: CASSLAVSLRAGTQYF. CDR3 bases: TGTGCCAGCAGCTTGGCCGTCTCTCTACGGGCCGGTACGCAGTATTTT.